This T cell receptor (beta chain) was sequenced during a study of blood T cells in healthy people across ages. Study findings and constraints: Diversity was higher, and naive CD4+ cells more numerous, in long-lived donors than in aged donors. No conclusive comparison of naive versus antigen-experienced cells was possible with unsorted PBMCs.

Extraction yielded at least 5 micrograms of total RNA per sample. The CDR3 runs 16 residues. Germline assignment: CDR1 MGHDK and CDR2 SYGVNS. V lost 6 bases and J lost 3, with 21 bases in between. A second PCR of 7 to 11 cycles used a sample-barcoded 5' primer and a J-beta primer mix. Each of the samples gave a minimum of 2.5 million paired-end reads that contained CDR3. TCRdb re-called the 5' RACE reads through MiXCR, storing one row per CDR3 protein. The sample shows some 1.1 million distinct CDR3 sequences, under 40% of them seen only once. Concerning this clonotype: Its cognate antigen is unknown.

V and J are TRBV25-1 and TRBJ2-7; a weak D match, TRBD1 (6 bases). Sequenced: blood. This receptor was taken from a man between 18 and 29 years old in good health. The DNA for the CDR3 is TGTGCCAGCAGGGGGGACCGGGACACGAGTCTCTACGAGCAGTACTTC. Residues: CASRGDRDTSLYEQYF.